The 23 T cell receptor beta chains reported below all come from one sample, sequenced in a study of blood T cell repertoires in COVID-19. The table came from immunoSEQ multiplex PCR; TCRdb's copy has only in-frame clones and leaves some out. This sample yields about 200,000 clones, of which roughly nine tenths are seen a single time; 2.2% belongs to the top ten. The sample was peripheral blood. The receptors were sampled from a woman aged 50 to 60 with acute or convalescent COVID-19.

The CDR3 DNA follows: TGTGCCAGCAGTGCGGAGGGCGGCGAGACCCAGTACTTC. It translates to CASSAEGGETQYF. V gene TRBV25-1 combines with J gene TRBJ2-5, with a weak D call TRBD2 (6 bases). The CDR3 contains 13 residues. Trimming took 4 bases from V and 5 from J, leaving 11 bases between them. The V gene's germline CDR1 is MGHDK and CDR2 SYGVNS. Looking up the rest from reference TRBV25-1 and TRBJ2-5 gives the full variable domain: EADIYQTPRYLVIGTGKKITLECSQTMGHDKMYWYQQDPGMELHLIHYSYGVNSTEKGDLSSESTVSRIRTEHFPLTLESARPSHTSQYLCASSAEGGETQYFGPGTRLLVL.

This sequence joins TRBV4-3 and TRBJ2-1; maybe TRBD1 (5 bases). The CDR3 sequence is 14 residues long. Germline lookup yields CDR1 LGHNA and CDR2 YSLEER. Trimming removed 5 bases from V and 7 bases from J, with 15 bases in between. This CDR3 is CASSTHQGGNEQFF. The DNA for the CDR3 is TGCGCCAGCAGCACTCATCAGGGTGGGAATGAGCAGTTCTTC.

The V gene is TRBV6-1, the J gene TRBJ2-2; 8 nucleotides line up with TRBD2. V shed 2 bases and J 7 bases; nucleotides not matched to a gene: 18. CDR3 length: 19 residues. CDR1 and CDR2 from the germline V gene are MNHNS and SASEGT. CDR3 coding DNA: TGTGCCAGCAGTGAATTTAGGACTAGCTCAACAAATCTGCACGGGGAGCTGTTTTTT. The encoded protein is CASSEFRTSSTNLHGELFF.

In this sample, this clone turned up a few times. This sequence joins TRBV6-5 and TRBJ2-3; D uncertain. The length of the CDR3 is 14 residues. V was pared by 2 bases and J by 2 bases, with 8 bases between. The germline CDR1 and CDR2 sequences are MNHEY and SVGAGI. CDR3 DNA: TGTGCCAGCAGTTACCTTGAGCCCACAGATACGCAGTATTTT. Residues: CASSYLEPTDTQYF.

This chain uses TRBV11-3 with TRBJ1-6, with 7 bases that match TRBD1. The CDR3 is 16 residues long. V was clipped by 1 base and J by 5 bases; unmatched bases: 5. CDR1 and CDR2 from the germline V gene are SGHNT and YENEEA. CDR3 DNA sequence: TGTGCCAGCAGCTTAGCAGACAGGGTTGATAATTCACCCCTCCACTTT. This encodes CASSLADRVDNSPLHF.

CDR3 nucleotide sequence: TGTGCCAGCAGCCCTAGCGGGAGTGGGACCGGGGAGCTGTTTTTT. Its protein product is CASSPSGSGTGELFF. The chain has TRBV7-6 and TRBJ2-2, with 10 nucleotides matching TRBD2. Germline-derived CDR1 and CDR2 are SGHVS and FNYEAQ. The V and J ends lost 5 bases and 5 bases, in that order; junction bases with no gene match: 5. The CDR3 has 15 residues.

This chain links TRBV19 with TRBJ1-6, with a weak D call TRBD1 (6 bases). The germline CDR1 and CDR2 sequences are LNHDA and SQIVND (reference sequence). Trimming removed 4 bases at V and 7 bases at J, with 20 bases between. This CDR3 comprises 17 residues. The CDR3 region has the DNA TGTGCCAGTAGTAACGCAGGGGAAGGATTTGGGAATTCACCCCTCCACTTT. Protein sequence: CASSNAGEGFGNSPLHF. The full variable domain, completed using reference TRBV19 and TRBJ1-6, is DGGITQSPKYLFRKEGQNVTLSCEQNLNHDAMYWYRQDPGQGLRLIYYSQIVNDFQKGDIAEGYSVSREKKESFPLTVTSAQKNPTAFYLCASSNAGEGFGNSPLHFGNGTRLTVT.

For this clone: The junction differs from germline at one of its ends, possibly a read error. Here the CDR3 reads CASTTRGGRDMNF. The CDR3 bases are TGTGCCAGCACCACCCGCGGCGGGCGAGATATGAACTTC. J is TRBJ2-7 and V is TRBV13; weak D call: TRBD2 (5 bases). In germline, CDR1 is PRHDT, CDR2 FYEKMQ (reference sequence). The CDR3 is made up of 13 amino acids.

The CDR3 bases are TGTGCCAGCTCGGCTAGCCCTAACAATGAGCAGTTCTTC. Translating it yields CASSASPNNEQFF. The chain couples TRBV6-4 to TRBJ2-1; D possibly corresponds to TRBD2 (5 bases). V lost 8 bases and J lost 5, with 13 bases in between. The germline CDR1 and CDR2 sequences are MRHNA and SNTAGT. The CDR3 contains 13 residues.

The rearrangement links TRBV5-1 to TRBJ2-1; TRBD1 aligns across 8 bases. V lost 2 bases and J lost 5; bases outside the gene matches: 6. The CDR3 runs 15 residues. Germline V gene data show CDR1 as SGHRS and CDR2 as YFSETQ. The chain's CDR3 is CASSFLQGGHNEQFF. The CDR3 bases are TGCGCCAGCAGCTTCTTACAGGGGGGCCACAATGAGCAGTTCTTC.

The CDR3 DNA is TGTGCCAGCAGTACCGACACTCAGCCCCAGCATTTT. This encodes CASSTDTQPQHF. This chain connects TRBV6-6 to TRBJ1-5; D remains unclear. This CDR3 region has 12 residues. Trimming took 5 bases from V and 6 from J, leaving 8 bases between them. Germline V gene lookup returns CDR1 MNHNY and CDR2 SVGAGI (reference sequence).

This chain uses TRBV3-1 (or the pseudogene TRBV3-2) with TRBJ1-2; a possible D gene is TRBD1 (5 bases). This CDR3 has 14 residues. V was cut by 2 bases and J by 4 bases, with 11 bases left in between. Germline CDR1 is LGHDT and CDR2 is YNNKEL (reference sequence). CDR3 region: CASSQQGTSYGYTF. The CDR3 DNA follows: TGTGCCAGCAGCCAACAAGGGACTTCCTATGGCTACACCTTC.

The chain recombines TRBV6-5 with TRBJ2-1; 8 nucleotides agree with TRBD2. The CDR3 is 14 amino acids. CDR1 is MNHEY and CDR2 is SVGAGI in the germline V gene. V lost 4 bases and J lost 8; bases outside the gene matches: 7. CDR3 sequence reads: CASSSPRGGHEQFF. In DNA form, the CDR3 reads TGTGCCAGCAGTTCTCCCCGGGGGGGCCATGAGCAGTTCTTC.

The chain has TRBV18 and TRBJ2-4; D perhaps matches TRBD1 (5 bases). Germline loops: CDR1 KGHSH, CDR2 LQKENI. The CDR3 totals 14 residues. V gave up 2 bases and J gave up 9 bases, with 14 bases separating them. In DNA form, the CDR3 reads TGTGCCAGCTCACCATCGACCCAGGGTAGCATTCAGTACTTC. It yields the protein CASSPSTQGSIQYF.

This sequence joins TRBV19 and TRBJ1-5; 7 bases fit TRBD1. The J segment lost 5 bases and the V segment lost 2 bases, leaving 6 bases of the junction unmatched. The CDR3 is made up of 15 amino acids. Per the germline V gene, CDR1 is LNHDA and CDR2 is SQIVND (reference sequence). CDR3 bases: TGTGCCAGTAGTATAACCGGACAGGTGTATCAGCCCCAGCATTTT. Protein sequence: CASSITGQVYQPQHF.

The rearrangement links TRBV7-6 to TRBJ1-4, with 8 positions matching TRBD1. The CDR3 covers 14 residues. The ends lost 5 bases at V and 6 bases at J; junction bases unmatched: 5. Germline loops: CDR1 SGHVS, CDR2 FNYEAQ. CDR3 DNA sequence: TGTGCCAGCAGCATCGGACAGGGCCATGAAAAACTGTTTTTT. Its protein is CASSIGQGHEKLFF.

The V call is TRBV7-9, the J call TRBJ2-7; TRBD1 matches 7 bases. The CDR3 has 15 amino acids. Germline CDR1 SEHNR, CDR2 FQNEAQ (reference sequence). V was pared by 4 bases and J by 2 bases, with 8 bases of the junction left unmatched. The CDR3 nucleotides are TGTGCCAGCAGCTCCAGGGACAGTACGGCCTACGAGCAGTACTTC. Translating gives CASSSRDSTAYEQYF.

Here the CDR3 reads CASSIPNGQEQFF. CDR3 bases: TGTGCCAGTAGTATCCCTAACGGACAAGAGCAGTTCTTC. The chain combines TRBV19 with TRBJ2-1; TRBD1 is a possible D gene (5 bases). The CDR3 contains 13 residues. Trimming shortened V by 3 bases and J by 10 bases, and 13 bases separated the two germline ends. Germline assignment: CDR1 LNHDA and CDR2 SQIVND (reference sequence).

This clone was recorded a few times. The gene calls are TRBV13 and TRBJ2-4; 9 positions agree with TRBD1. The CDR3 consists of 17 residues. The J segment lost 4 bases and the V segment lost 0 bases, leaving 7 bases of the junction unmatched. Germline CDR1 is PRHDT and CDR2 is FYEKMQ (reference sequence). The CDR3 loop is CASSLGPIGTGKNIQYF. The CDR3 DNA sequence: TGTGCCAGCAGCTTAGGCCCAATCGGGACAGGGAAAAACATTCAGTACTTC.

The V gene is TRBV18, the J gene TRBJ2-7, with D tentatively TRBD1 (6 bases). This CDR3 contains 14 residues. V was pared by 5 bases and J by 0 bases, with 11 bases between. The germline V gene encodes CDR1 KGHSH and CDR2 LQKENI. The CDR3 spells CASSEGTPSYEQYF. In DNA, the CDR3 is TGTGCCAGCTCAGAAGGGACACCCTCCTACGAGCAGTACTTC.

The chain carries TRBV19 and TRBJ1-4; no reliable D call. V lost 5 bases to trimming and J lost 6 bases, with 19 bases between them. Germline CDR1 is LNHDA and CDR2 is SQIVND (reference sequence). This CDR3 has 16 amino acids. CDR3 sequence: CASSSRTHTRDEKLFF. As DNA, the CDR3 is TGTGCCAGTAGTTCCCGGACCCACACTAGGGATGAAAAACTGTTTTTT.

This sequence joins TRBV9 and TRBJ1-2; 9 bases align to TRBD1. The J segment lost 1 base and the V segment lost 4 bases, leaving 8 bases of the junction unmatched. Germline values: CDR1 SGDLS, CDR2 YYNGEE. The CDR3 is 16 amino acids. CDR3 DNA sequence: TGTGCCAGCAGCCCGACCGGGACAGGGAGTAACTATGGCTACACCTTC. Translation gives CASSPTGTGSNYGYTF.

J is TRBJ2-6 and V is TRBV19; perhaps TRBD1 as D (5 bases). CDR1 and CDR2 from the germline V gene are LNHDA and SQIVND (reference sequence). This CDR3 region has 16 residues. V dropped 5 bases and J dropped 0 bases, with 11 bases sitting between them. The CDR3, as DNA: TGTGCCAGTAGTTTGGGCAGGGACTCTGGGGCCAACGTCCTGACTTTC. Protein: CASSLGRDSGANVLTF.